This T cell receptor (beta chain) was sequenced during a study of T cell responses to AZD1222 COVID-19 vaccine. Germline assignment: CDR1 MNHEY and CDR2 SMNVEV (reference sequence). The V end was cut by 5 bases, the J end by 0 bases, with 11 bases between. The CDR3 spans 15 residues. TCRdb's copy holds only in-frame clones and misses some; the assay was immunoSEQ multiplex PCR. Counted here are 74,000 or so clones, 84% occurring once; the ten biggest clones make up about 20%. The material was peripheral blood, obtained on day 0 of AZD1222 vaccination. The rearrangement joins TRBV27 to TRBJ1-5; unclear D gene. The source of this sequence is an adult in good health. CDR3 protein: CASSVQKGSNQPQHF. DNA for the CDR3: TGTGCCAGCAGTGTACAGAAAGGTAGCAATCAGCCCCAGCATTTT.